This section outlines one TCR beta chain sequence together with its context. The antigen is undetermined. Time point described: cycle 4 day 1 (C4D1), after less than 7 weeks of nivolumab. Each and every patient relapsed after autologous stem cell transplantation, and patients got differing brentuximab vedotin exposure. The entry originates in a study of PD-1 blockade in classical Hodgkin lymphoma. Study results and limitations: Baseline TCR diversity was reportedly lower in newly diagnosed patients than healthy donors. Complete responders showed a baseline diversity that resembled the diversity of newly diagnosed patients. Nivolumab initiated under 1 year post-ASCT led to patient exclusion.

TCRdb's copy holds only in-frame clones and misses some; the assay was immunoSEQ multiplex PCR. The sample lists just under 65,000 clones, just over 90% occurring once. Material: peripheral blood mononuclear cells (PBMCs), obtained before the fourth cycle of nivolumab. This sequence was found in a human donor with classical Hodgkin lymphoma.

DNA of the CDR3: TGTGCCAGCAGCGAAACTAGCGGGAGGGATTTTACCGGGGAGCTGTTTTTT. Encoded protein: CASSETSGRDFTGELFF. The V call is TRBV5-4, the J call TRBJ2-2; 13 nucleotides match TRBD2. The CDR3 has 17 residues. Unmatched junction bases numbered 8, after V lost 4 bases and J lost 5 bases. From germline, CDR1 is SGHNT and CDR2 YYREEE (reference sequence).